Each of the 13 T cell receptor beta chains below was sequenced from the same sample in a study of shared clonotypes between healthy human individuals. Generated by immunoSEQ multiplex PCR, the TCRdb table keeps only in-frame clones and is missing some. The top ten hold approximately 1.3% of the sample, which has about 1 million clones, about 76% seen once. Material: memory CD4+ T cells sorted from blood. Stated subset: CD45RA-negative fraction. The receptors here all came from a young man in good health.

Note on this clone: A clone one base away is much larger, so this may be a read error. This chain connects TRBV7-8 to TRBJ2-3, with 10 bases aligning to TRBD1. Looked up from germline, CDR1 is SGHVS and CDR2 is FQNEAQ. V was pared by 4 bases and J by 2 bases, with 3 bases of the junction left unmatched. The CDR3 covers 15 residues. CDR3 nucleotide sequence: TGTGCCAGCAGCTCCGGGACAGGGGCCACAGATACGCAGTATTTT. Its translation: CASSSGTGATDTQYF.

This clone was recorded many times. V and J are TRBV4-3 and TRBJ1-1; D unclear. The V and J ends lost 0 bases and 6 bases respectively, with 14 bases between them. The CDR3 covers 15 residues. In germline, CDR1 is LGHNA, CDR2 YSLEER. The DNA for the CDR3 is TGCGCCAGCAGCCAAGATCCGAGGAAAGGCGCTGAAGCTTTCTTT. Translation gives CASSQDPRKGAEAFF.

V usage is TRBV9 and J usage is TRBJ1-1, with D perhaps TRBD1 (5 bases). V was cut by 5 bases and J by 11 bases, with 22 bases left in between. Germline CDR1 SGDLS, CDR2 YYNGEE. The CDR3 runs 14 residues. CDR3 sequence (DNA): TGTGCCAGCAGTCCCAGGACTTCGGGGGGGAAGGCTTTCTTT. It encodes CASSPRTSGGKAFF.

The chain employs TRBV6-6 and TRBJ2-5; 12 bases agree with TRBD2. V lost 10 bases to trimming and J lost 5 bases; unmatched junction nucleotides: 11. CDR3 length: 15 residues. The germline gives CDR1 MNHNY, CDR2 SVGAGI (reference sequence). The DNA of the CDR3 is TGTGCCACCACCAGGGCTAGCGGGGGGGTGGAGACCCAGTACTTC. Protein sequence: CATTRASGGVETQYF.

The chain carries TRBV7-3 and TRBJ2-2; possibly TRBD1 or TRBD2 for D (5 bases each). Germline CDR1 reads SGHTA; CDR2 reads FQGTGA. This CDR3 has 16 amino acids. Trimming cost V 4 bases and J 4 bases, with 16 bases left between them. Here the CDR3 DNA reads TGTGCCAGCAGCTCCCATGCCGGGGCGGGCACCGGGGAGCTGTTTTTT. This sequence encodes CASSSHAGAGTGELFF.

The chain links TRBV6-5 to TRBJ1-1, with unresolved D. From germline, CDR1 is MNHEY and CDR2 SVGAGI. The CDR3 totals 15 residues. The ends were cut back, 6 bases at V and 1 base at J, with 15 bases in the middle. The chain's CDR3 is CASRPGRGKNTEAFF. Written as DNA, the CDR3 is TGTGCCAGCAGACCCGGACGGGGAAAGAACACTGAAGCTTTCTTT.

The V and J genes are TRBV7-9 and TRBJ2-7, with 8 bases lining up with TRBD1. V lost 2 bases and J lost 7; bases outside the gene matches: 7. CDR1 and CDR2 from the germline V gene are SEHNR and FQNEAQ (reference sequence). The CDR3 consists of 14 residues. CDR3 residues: CASSLTQGAREQYF. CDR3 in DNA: TGTGCCAGCAGCTTAACGCAGGGGGCGCGGGAGCAGTACTTC. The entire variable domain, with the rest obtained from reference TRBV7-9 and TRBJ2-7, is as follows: DTGVSQNPRHKITKRGQNVTFRCDPISEHNRLYWYRQTLGQGPEFLTYFQNEAQLEKSRLLSDRFSAERPKGSFSTLEIQRTEQGDSAMYLCASSLTQGAREQYFGPGTRLTVT.

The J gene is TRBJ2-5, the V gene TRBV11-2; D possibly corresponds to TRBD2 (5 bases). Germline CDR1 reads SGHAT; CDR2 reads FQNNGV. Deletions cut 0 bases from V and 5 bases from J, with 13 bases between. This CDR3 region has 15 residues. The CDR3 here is CASSLDGWERETQYF. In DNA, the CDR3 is TGTGCCAGCAGCTTAGATGGATGGGAGCGGGAGACCCAGTACTTC.

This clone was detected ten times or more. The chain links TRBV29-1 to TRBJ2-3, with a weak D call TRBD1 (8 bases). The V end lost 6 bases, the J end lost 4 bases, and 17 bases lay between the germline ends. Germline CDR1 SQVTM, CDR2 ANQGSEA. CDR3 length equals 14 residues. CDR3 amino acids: CSVTGGGRSDTQYF. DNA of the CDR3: TGCAGCGTCACAGGGGGGGGGAGGTCAGATACGCAGTATTTT.

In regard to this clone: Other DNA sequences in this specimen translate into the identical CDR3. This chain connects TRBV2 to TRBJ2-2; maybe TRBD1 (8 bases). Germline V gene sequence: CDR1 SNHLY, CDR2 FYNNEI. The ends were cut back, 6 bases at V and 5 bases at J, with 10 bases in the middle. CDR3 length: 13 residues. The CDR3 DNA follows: TGTGCCAGCAGACAGGGGGGGACCGGGGAGCTGTTTTTT. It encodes CASRQGGTGELFF. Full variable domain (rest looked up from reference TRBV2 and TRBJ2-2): EPEVTQTPSHQVTQMGQEVILRCVPISNHLYFYWYRQILGQKVEFLVSFYNNEISEKSEIFDDQFSVERPDGSNFTLKIRSTKLEDSAMYFCASRQGGTGELFFGEGSRLTVL.

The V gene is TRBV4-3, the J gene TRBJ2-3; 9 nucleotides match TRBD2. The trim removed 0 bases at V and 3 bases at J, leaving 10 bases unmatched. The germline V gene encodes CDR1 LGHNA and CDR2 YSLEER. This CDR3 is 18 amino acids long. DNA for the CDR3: TGCGCCAGCAGCCAAGATTGGGGGGCTAGCGGGATAACAGATACGCAGTATTTT. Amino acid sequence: CASSQDWGASGITDTQYF.

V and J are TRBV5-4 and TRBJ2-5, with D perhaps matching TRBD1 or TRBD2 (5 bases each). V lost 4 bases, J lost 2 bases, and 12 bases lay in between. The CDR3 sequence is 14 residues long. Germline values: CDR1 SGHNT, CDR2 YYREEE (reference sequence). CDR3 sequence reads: CASSRGAEQETQYF. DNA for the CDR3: TGTGCCAGCAGCAGGGGAGCGGAACAAGAGACCCAGTACTTC.

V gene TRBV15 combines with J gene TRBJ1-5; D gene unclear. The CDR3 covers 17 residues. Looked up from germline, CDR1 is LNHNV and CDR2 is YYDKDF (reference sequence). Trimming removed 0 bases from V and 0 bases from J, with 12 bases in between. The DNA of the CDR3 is TGTGCCACCAGCAGAGATCTACCGGGGTATAGCAATCAGCCCCAGCATTTT. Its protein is CATSRDLPGYSNQPQHF.